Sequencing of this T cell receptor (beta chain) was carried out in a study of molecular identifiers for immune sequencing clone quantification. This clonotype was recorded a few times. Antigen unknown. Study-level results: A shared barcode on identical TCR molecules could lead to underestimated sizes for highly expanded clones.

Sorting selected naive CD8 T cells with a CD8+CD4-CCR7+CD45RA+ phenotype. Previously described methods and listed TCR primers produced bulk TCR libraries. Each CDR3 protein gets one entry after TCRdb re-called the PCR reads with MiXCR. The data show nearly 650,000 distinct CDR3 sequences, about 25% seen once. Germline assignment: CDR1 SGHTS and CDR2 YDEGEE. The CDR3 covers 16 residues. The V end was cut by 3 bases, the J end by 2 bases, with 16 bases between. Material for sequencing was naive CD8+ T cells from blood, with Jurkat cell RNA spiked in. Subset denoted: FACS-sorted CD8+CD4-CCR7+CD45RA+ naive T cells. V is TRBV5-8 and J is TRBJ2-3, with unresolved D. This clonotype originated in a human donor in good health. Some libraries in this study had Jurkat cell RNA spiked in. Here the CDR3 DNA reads TGTGCCAGCAGCTCGGGCAGGCTGGTCAACACAGATACGCAGTATTTT. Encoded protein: CASSSGRLVNTDTQYF.